A selection of T cell receptor beta chains follows, all from one sample in a study of OX40 agonist ivuxolimab in advanced cancers. Libraries were prepared by immunoSEQ multiplex PCR; TCRdb keeps only in-frame clonotypes and omits some of them. The table has approximately 28,000 clones, more than 70% seen once. Specimen: CD4+ or CD8+ T cells sorted from blood, collected in a trial of the OX40 agonist ivuxolimab. All receptors come from an adult with an advanced solid tumor such as melanoma, head and neck, liver or kidney cancer. CDR3s include the opening cysteine and the closing phenylalanine or tryptophan. The order of the fields is clone size, D gene, J gene, V gene, CDR3 DNA, CDR3 protein. A D gene is named only where the DNA matches it firmly. Expanded clones get a size class; other rows say once, few or many, or leave the size out.

abundance: NA; d_gene: TRBD2; j_gene: TRBJ2-7; v_gene: TRBV5-5; CDR3nt: TGTGCCAGCAGCTTGCTACTAGCGGGGGGAGGCGAGCAGTACTTC; CDR3aa: CASSLLLAGGGEQYF
abundance: NA; d_gene: TRBD2; j_gene: TRBJ2-1; v_gene: TRBV6-1; CDR3nt: TGTGCCAGCAACAGACTAGCGGTAACCTACAATGAGCAGTTCTTC; CDR3aa: CASNRLAVTYNEQFF
abundance: NA; d_gene: NA; j_gene: TRBJ2-5; v_gene: TRBV7-6; CDR3nt: TGTGCCATCGTGATAGGAGCTTACCAAGAGACCCAGTACTTC; CDR3aa: CAIVIGAYQETQYF
abundance: few; d_gene: NA; j_gene: TRBJ1-2; v_gene: TRBV15; CDR3nt: TGTGCCACCAGCAGAGGTGGACAGAAGCTCTTAGGCTATGGCTACACCTTC; CDR3aa: CATSRGGQKLLGYGYTF
abundance: NA; d_gene: TRBD1; j_gene: TRBJ2-4; v_gene: TRBV29-1; CDR3nt: TGCAGCGTTCCAGGGACAGGAAACATTCAGTACTTC; CDR3aa: CSVPGTGNIQYF
abundance: NA; d_gene: NA; j_gene: TRBJ2-5; v_gene: TRBV11-2; CDR3nt: TGTGCCAGCAGCGGAGACTGGCAAGAGACCCAGTACTTC; CDR3aa: CASSGDWQETQYF
abundance: NA; d_gene: TRBD2; j_gene: TRBJ2-7; v_gene: TRBV19; CDR3nt: TGTGCCAGTAGTATGTTTCTAGCGGACCCCTACGAGCAGTACTTC; CDR3aa: CASSMFLADPYEQYF
abundance: NA; d_gene: TRBD1; j_gene: TRBJ2-6; v_gene: TRBV27; CDR3nt: TGTGCCAGCAGTACCCGACAGGGATCTGGGGCCAACGTCCTGACTTTC; CDR3aa: CASSTRQGSGANVLTF
abundance: NA; d_gene: NA; j_gene: TRBJ2-5; v_gene: TRBV6-5; CDR3nt: TGTGCCAGCAGCCCCCCGGGACCATATAAAGAGACCCAGTACTTC; CDR3aa: CASSPPGPYKETQYF
abundance: once; d_gene: NA; j_gene: TRBJ1-2; v_gene: TRBV4-1; CDR3nt: TGCGCCAGCAGCCAAGATGGAGGGCAGGGGCTGAATAACTATGGCTACACCTTC; CDR3aa: CASSQDGGQGLNNYGYTF
abundance: medium-sized; d_gene: NA; j_gene: TRBJ2-7; v_gene: TRBV4-2; CDR3nt: TGTGCCAGCAGCCCCGACTACATCTCCTACGAGCAGTACTTC; CDR3aa: CASSPDYISYEQYF
abundance: NA; d_gene: NA; j_gene: TRBJ1-5; v_gene: TRBV5-1; CDR3nt: TGCGCCAGCAGCCGGACAGCGGGGGGCAATCAGCCCCAGCATTTT; CDR3aa: CASSRTAGGNQPQHF
abundance: NA; d_gene: NA; j_gene: TRBJ2-7; v_gene: TRBV5-6; CDR3nt: TGTGCCAGCAGCACCTCCTACGAGCAGTACTTC; CDR3aa: CASSTSYEQYF
abundance: NA; d_gene: TRBD1; j_gene: TRBJ2-2; v_gene: TRBV15; CDR3nt: TGTGCCACCAGCGGAGGGGGACAGGGAGGCGGGGAGCTGTTTTTT; CDR3aa: CATSGGGQGGGELFF
abundance: once; d_gene: NA; j_gene: TRBJ2-7; v_gene: TRBV4-1; CDR3nt: TGCGCCAGCAGCCAACAGGGGACCTACGAGCAGTACTTC; CDR3aa: CASSQQGTYEQYF
abundance: NA; d_gene: NA; j_gene: TRBJ2-7; v_gene: TRBV4-1; CDR3nt: TGCGCCAGCAGCCAAGATCGGGGATTAACCTACGAGCAGTACTTC; CDR3aa: CASSQDRGLTYEQYF
abundance: NA; d_gene: NA; j_gene: TRBJ1-2; v_gene: TRBV6-6; CDR3nt: TGTGCCAGCAGTTATAGTGATGGCTATGGCTACACCTTC; CDR3aa: CASSYSDGYGYTF
abundance: NA; d_gene: NA; j_gene: TRBJ1-1; v_gene: TRBV19; CDR3nt: TGTGCCAGTACCCGGGGGTACACTGAAGCTTTCTTT; CDR3aa: CASTRGYTEAFF
abundance: NA; d_gene: NA; j_gene: TRBJ2-7; v_gene: TRBV9; CDR3nt: TGTGCCAGCAGCGTAGAGGTGAGCTCCTACGAGCAGTACTTC; CDR3aa: CASSVEVSSYEQYF
abundance: NA; d_gene: NA; j_gene: TRBJ1-3; v_gene: TRBV9; CDR3nt: TGTGCCAGCAGCGCAGGGATTGGAAACACCATATATTTT; CDR3aa: CASSAGIGNTIYF
abundance: medium-sized; d_gene: NA; j_gene: TRBJ2-3; v_gene: TRBV4-3; CDR3nt: TGCGCCAGCAGCCAAGGAAGAGGGGGAGGCACAGATACGCAGTATTTT; CDR3aa: CASSQGRGGGTDTQYF
abundance: NA; d_gene: NA; j_gene: TRBJ2-7; v_gene: TRBV9; CDR3nt: TGTGCCAGCAGCACAGGGAACTCCTACGAGCAGTACTTC; CDR3aa: CASSTGNSYEQYF
abundance: NA; d_gene: NA; j_gene: TRBJ2-7; v_gene: TRBV7-7; CDR3nt: TGTGCCAGCAGCTTAGGCCCAACAGCACCCGGCGGATACGAGCAGTACTTC; CDR3aa: CASSLGPTAPGGYEQYF
abundance: once; d_gene: NA; j_gene: TRBJ1-4; v_gene: TRBV19; CDR3nt: TGTGCCAGTAGTAGTCGACTCGGTAATGAAAAACTGTTTTTT; CDR3aa: CASSSRLGNEKLFF
abundance: NA; d_gene: TRBD1; j_gene: TRBJ2-7; v_gene: TRBV2; CDR3nt: TGTGCCGGACAGGGGCCCGGGTACGAGCAGTACTTC; CDR3aa: CAGQGPGYEQYF
abundance: NA; d_gene: NA; j_gene: TRBJ2-7; v_gene: TRBV5-6; CDR3nt: TGTGCCAGCGGGGACGGGCTCGGCTACGAGCAGTACTTC; CDR3aa: CASGDGLGYEQYF
abundance: NA; d_gene: NA; j_gene: TRBJ2-6; v_gene: TRBV27; CDR3nt: TGTGCCAGCAGTTTAGCCACAGGTGGGGCCAACGTCCTGACTTTC; CDR3aa: CASSLATGGANVLTF
abundance: NA; d_gene: NA; j_gene: TRBJ2-3; v_gene: TRBV5-4; CDR3nt: TGTGCCAGCAGCGCCCTTGGCACAGATACGCAGTATTTT; CDR3aa: CASSALGTDTQYF
abundance: NA; d_gene: NA; j_gene: TRBJ1-1; v_gene: TRBV7-8; CDR3nt: TGTGCCAGCAGCTTAGCTGGGGCCTTTGAAGCTTTCTTT; CDR3aa: CASSLAGAFEAFF
abundance: once; d_gene: NA; j_gene: TRBJ1-5; v_gene: TRBV4-2; CDR3nt: TGTGCCAGCAGTCCTTTTGGGAGGGTCTTTAGCAATCAGCCCCAGCATTTT; CDR3aa: CASSPFGRVFSNQPQHF
abundance: few; d_gene: TRBD2; j_gene: TRBJ2-1; v_gene: TRBV10-2; CDR3nt: TGCGCCAGCAGTGGACCGGGACTACCGGAAGTTGAGCAGTTCTTC; CDR3aa: CASSGPGLPEVEQFF
abundance: NA; d_gene: TRBD2; j_gene: TRBJ2-7; v_gene: TRBV4-2; CDR3nt: TGTGCCAGCAGCCCCGGGACTAGCGGGGACTCCTACGAGCAGTACTTC; CDR3aa: CASSPGTSGDSYEQYF
abundance: NA; d_gene: NA; j_gene: TRBJ2-7; v_gene: TRBV7-8; CDR3nt: TGTGCCAGCAGCTACAGCTCGGGCTACGAGCAGTACTTC; CDR3aa: CASSYSSGYEQYF